This section outlines one T cell receptor (beta chain) sequence together with its context. Its antigen specificity is not known. No much larger clonotype is one base removed from it; base qualities were not supplied. The CDR3, cysteine through phenylalanine, is 14 amino acids long. Only the CDR3 DNA stays, 42 bases, in frame from base 1. V loses 8 bases at its end and J loses 7 bases; junction bases beyond the gene matches: 8. Via the germline V gene (reference sequence), CDR1 is LNHDA and CDR2 SQIVND. TCRbeta CDR3 regions were amplified from genomic DNA by means of the immunoSEQ Assay, a bias-controlled multiplex PCR. Processing in the source paper ran as follows. Within the assay, amplification of reference gene primers was used to estimate how many nucleated cells each sample contained. To quantify the absolute abundance of each unique TCRbeta CDR3 rearrangement, sequence reads were collapsed and filtered. For each sample, productive Simpson clonality was calculated as the square root of Simpson's diversity index over productive rearrangements. TCRdb's version of the immuneACCESS table is confined to in-frame rearrangements and falls short of the full clone set. An unresolved V gene accounts for under half of the shortfall where checked; the remainder is of unknown origin. The V and J calls and clone size are taken from that table; D and trimming were inferred from the DNA. A total of roughly 150,000 clones appear in this sample, roughly three quarters of them only once. In total, the top ten clones hold roughly 8.7% of the sample.

Whole blood was collected in K2EDTA tubes by collaborating institutions according to the institutions' own protocols. For TCRbeta analysis, collaborators shipped samples in one of three forms: frozen whole blood, isolated PBMCs, or DNA extracted from either of those sample types. The source of the sample is a study of blood T cell repertoires in COVID-19 (TCRdb year 2020). Turning to the overall study: Samples covering the acute and convalescent phases of COVID-19 were provided by collaborators in the United States, Italy and Spain. Subjects who had been exposed to COVID-19, were actively infected with it, or had recovered from it provided the deeply sampled blood TCRbeta repertoires that made up the dataset. Samples were obtained from the ongoing ImmuneRACE study (first 160 participants) and from 1,254 subjects provided by 6 global collaborators. Sample metadata almost always included a de-identified subject ID, COVID-19 status, age in years and sex. The prospective study material was composed of cDNA or gDNA derived from T cells, B-cell-depleted T cells, or PBMCs. The repertoires were made available in a free public database intended to serve as a resource for research on the immune response to SARS-CoV-2. Where available, HLA class I and class II types were taken from metadata supplied by the sample provider and were not determined by assay-based typing.

Study-level results and caveats: How much clinical and demographic metadata was included differed by source and by participant, and the metadata was provided uncurated.

The clonotype was recovered from a man aged 50-60 years with active or convalescent COVID-19. Sequencing was done on a sample of peripheral blood. The rearrangement combines TRBV19 with TRBJ1-5, with 10 junctional bases fitting TRBD1. The DNA reads TGTGCCAGTCTGGACAGGGGGGGAGGACAGCCCCAGCATTTT. It codes for CASLDRGGGQPQHF.